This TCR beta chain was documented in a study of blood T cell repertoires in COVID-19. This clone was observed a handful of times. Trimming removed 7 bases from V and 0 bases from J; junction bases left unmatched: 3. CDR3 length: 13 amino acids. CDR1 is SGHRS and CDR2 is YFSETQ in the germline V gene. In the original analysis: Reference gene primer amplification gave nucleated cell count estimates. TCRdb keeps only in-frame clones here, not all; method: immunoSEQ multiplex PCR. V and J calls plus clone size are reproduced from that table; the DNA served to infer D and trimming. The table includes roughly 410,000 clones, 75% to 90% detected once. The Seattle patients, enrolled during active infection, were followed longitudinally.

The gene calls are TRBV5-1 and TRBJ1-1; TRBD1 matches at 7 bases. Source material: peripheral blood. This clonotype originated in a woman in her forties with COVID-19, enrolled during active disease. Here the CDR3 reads CASGGQLNTEAFF. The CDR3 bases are TGCGCCAGCGGGGGACAGCTGAACACTGAAGCTTTCTTT.